This record concerns one TCR beta chain sequence. Its antigen is not known. The record originates from a study of T-cell memory formation after mild COVID-19. Study information: Largely donor-specific TCR clusters were found. Overall study findings and caveats: CM and EM subsets held most contracting CD4+ clones; EMRA held CD8+ ones. Day 15 to 85 contractors were CD4/CD8 balanced; later expanders leaned CD4+.

J was trimmed by 8 bases and V by 6 bases; bases with no gene match: 4. There are 13 residues in the CDR3. Germline lookup yields CDR1 KGHSH and CDR2 LQKENI. Constant-segment primers were used for 5'RACE, and the resulting TCR alpha and TCR beta cDNA libraries carried sample barcodes and UMIs. Via MiXCR, TCRdb re-called the 5' RACE reads, giving one row per CDR3 protein. Altogether over 350,000 distinct CDR3 sequences are present, roughly 15% being singletons, with the ten largest covering 20% to 25%. The gene calls are TRBV18 and TRBJ1-6; 7 positions agree with TRBD1. The sample was PBMCs or a T cell subset sorted from them (not recorded which). The receptor's source is a man younger than 30 who had mild COVID-19 (a few samples of this study predate the infection). Cell type and time point are not known. The CDR3 nucleotides are TGTGCCAGCTCTACAGGGGCCGATTCACCCCTCCACTTT. This gives the protein CASSTGADSPLHF.